This passage covers 16 T cell receptor beta chains from one sample sequenced in a study of cytomegalovirus exposure and HLA in healthy donors. Produced via immunoSEQ multiplex PCR; TCRdb's table is partial and in-frame only. The sample carries 100,000 to 150,000 clones, 89% recorded once. The sequencing sample was made of PBMCs. These receptors originate from a woman between 18 and 29 years old in good health and CMV-seronegative.

The chain links TRBV7-3 to TRBJ2-1, with D perhaps matching TRBD2 (6 bases). The V and J ends lost 1 base and 5 bases respectively, with 18 bases between them. The CDR3 length is 17 residues. Germline assignment: CDR1 SGHTA and CDR2 FQGTGA. The CDR3 DNA reads as TGTGCCAGCAGCTTAAGGCCCGGGACTCCGCAAAACAATGAGCAGTTCTTC. Amino acid sequence: CASSLRPGTPQNNEQFF. The variable domain in full, with the rest retrieved from reference TRBV7-3 and TRBJ2-1, is GAGVSQTPSNKVTEKGKYVELRCDPISGHTALYWYRQSLGQGPEFLIYFQGTGAADDSGLPNDRFFAVRPEGSVSTLKIQRTERGDSAVYLCASSLRPGTPQNNEQFFGPGTRLTVL.

The chain recombines TRBV6-5 with TRBJ1-2, with TRBD1 matching over 9 bases. From germline, CDR1 is MNHEY and CDR2 SVGAGI. Unmatched junction bases numbered 10, after V lost 6 bases and J lost 8 bases. This CDR3 has 14 residues. The CDR3 is CASRRDRDVWGYTF. CDR3 coding DNA: TGTGCCAGCAGACGGGACAGGGACGTATGGGGCTACACCTTC.

The chain employs TRBV6-5 and TRBJ2-7, with D possibly being TRBD2 (5 bases). V lost 0 bases and J 0 bases, leaving 9 bases between the germline ends. This CDR3 spans 15 amino acids. Germline lookup yields CDR1 MNHEY and CDR2 SVGAGI. DNA of the CDR3: TGTGCCAGCAGTTACTCCCTGGGGAGCTCCTACGAGCAGTACTTC. This codes for CASSYSLGSSYEQYF.

The V call is TRBV5-1, the J call TRBJ2-1, with D uncertain. Trimming took off 4 bases at V and 7 bases at J, with 9 bases between the two ends. Germline-derived CDR1 and CDR2 are SGHRS and YFSETQ. The CDR3 consists of 12 residues. CDR3 DNA: TGCGCCAGCAGCCGGAGTCGGAATGAGCAGTTCTTC. Its translation is CASSRSRNEQFF.

The chain has TRBV5-1 and TRBJ2-7; 7 nucleotides match TRBD1. The junction had 4 bases not matched to a gene; V was cut back by 0 bases and J by 7 bases. From germline, CDR1 is SGHRS and CDR2 YFSETQ. CDR3 size: 13 residues. The CDR3 coding sequence is TGCGCCAGCAGCTTGGCAGGGGGAGTAGAGCAGTACTTC. It codes for CASSLAGGVEQYF. The whole variable domain, remainder taken from reference TRBV5-1 and TRBJ2-7, is KAGVTQTPRYLIKTRGQQVTLSCSPISGHRSVSWYQQTPGQGLQFLFEYFSETQRNKGNFPGRFSGRQFSNSRSEMNVSTLELGDSALYLCASSLAGGVEQYFGPGTRLTVT.

V gene TRBV10-2 combines with J gene TRBJ2-5; TRBD2 is a possible D gene (7 bases). V shed 2 bases and J shed 2 bases, with 12 bases lying between them. The CDR3 is 15 amino acids. The germline gives CDR1 WSHSY, CDR2 SAAADI. The CDR3: CASSERAGAQETQYF. CDR3 bases: TGCGCCAGCAGTGAGCGGGCGGGGGCTCAAGAGACCCAGTACTTC.

This clone showed up just once. The genes are TRBV5-1 and TRBJ2-1; 9 bases are shared with TRBD2. The length of the CDR3 is 16 residues. J gave up 2 bases and V 4 bases, and 7 bases lay outside the gene matches. Germline lookup yields CDR1 SGHRS and CDR2 YFSETQ. The CDR3 bases are TGCGCCAGCAGCGCTAATAGCGGGGGACCCTACAATGAGCAGTTCTTC. Protein sequence: CASSANSGGPYNEQFF.

J is TRBJ2-2 and V is TRBV4-2; D not resolved. CDR3 length equals 17 residues. Trimming removed 0 bases at V and 3 bases at J, with 14 bases between. CDR1 is LGHNA, CDR2 YNFKEQ, per germline. For the CDR3, the DNA is TGTGCCAGCAGCCAAGAAGTTTTTACGACTTACACCGGGGAGCTGTTTTTT. Its protein product is CASSQEVFTTYTGELFF.

In this sample, this clone turned up a few times. The rearrangement links TRBV2 to TRBJ2-7, with D possibly TRBD1 on 6 matching bases. Between the trimmed V and J ends, which lost 4 bases and 2 bases, there was a span of 12 bases. The CDR3 has 14 amino acids. From germline, CDR1 is SNHLY and CDR2 FYNNEI. The CDR3 DNA is TGTGCCAGCAGTGTACAGGGTTTCGCCTACGAGCAGTACTTC. Encoded protein: CASSVQGFAYEQYF.

The rearrangement links TRBV5-1 to TRBJ2-3, with D possibly matching TRBD2 (6 bases). Germline CDR1 reads SGHRS; CDR2 reads YFSETQ. Trimming stripped 6 bases from V and 4 bases from J, with 18 bases between. This CDR3 has 15 amino acids. This CDR3 reads CASTLWGEVSDTQYF. CDR3 nucleotide sequence: TGCGCCAGCACACTTTGGGGGGAGGTGTCAGATACGCAGTATTTT. The complete variable domain, with remaining parts taken from reference TRBV5-1 and TRBJ2-3, reads KAGVTQTPRYLIKTRGQQVTLSCSPISGHRSVSWYQQTPGQGLQFLFEYFSETQRNKGNFPGRFSGRQFSNSRSEMNVSTLELGDSALYLCASTLWGEVSDTQYFGPGTRLTVL.

This rearrangement joins TRBV7-9 to TRBJ2-7; D unclear. Between the trimmed V and J ends, which lost 3 bases and 0 bases, there was a span of 15 bases. Germline-derived CDR1 and CDR2 are SEHNR and FQNEAQ (reference sequence). This CDR3 spans 16 amino acids. The chain's CDR3 is CASSFPPPASSYEQYF. The CDR3 coding sequence is TGTGCCAGCAGCTTTCCGCCTCCAGCTAGCTCCTACGAGCAGTACTTC.

V gene TRBV2 combines with J gene TRBJ2-2, with D hard to call. Per germline, CDR1 SNHLY and CDR2 FYNNEI. V lost 3 bases and J lost 5, with 4 bases in between. This CDR3 spans 12 amino acids. The CDR3 here is CASSDRTGELFF. The CDR3 DNA reads TGTGCCAGCAGTGACAGAACCGGGGAGCTGTTTTTT.

This clone was picked up one time. The chain uses TRBV4-1 and TRBJ2-1; a weak D match, TRBD1 (6 bases). There are 16 residues in the CDR3. The V gene lost 2 bases and the J gene lost 3 bases, with 14 bases spanning the gap. Germline V lookup: CDR1 MGHRA, CDR2 YSYEKL. The CDR3 is CASSQHRDTLYNEQFF. The CDR3 nucleotides read TGCGCCAGCAGCCAACACCGGGACACTCTCTACAATGAGCAGTTCTTC.

The chain uses TRBV5-1 and TRBJ2-1; D remains unclear. The CDR3 runs to 16 residues. Germline CDR1 reads SGHRS; CDR2 reads YFSETQ. Deletions cut 0 bases from V and 0 bases from J, with 10 bases between. CDR3 region: CASSLVVAGSYNEQFF. DNA for the CDR3: TGCGCCAGCAGCTTGGTAGTTGCAGGCTCCTACAATGAGCAGTTCTTC.

This clone occurred once. This chain joins TRBV7-3 and TRBJ1-1, with D unclear. The germline gives CDR1 SGHTA, CDR2 FQGTGA. V was clipped by 2 bases and J by 4 bases, with 11 bases between them. The CDR3 has 14 residues. The DNA of the CDR3 is TGTGCCAGCAGCTTATCTGGGAGTCGCACTGAAGCTTTCTTT. Translated, it gives CASSLSGSRTEAFF. Complete variable domain (other parts from reference TRBV7-3 and TRBJ1-1): GAGVSQTPSNKVTEKGKYVELRCDPISGHTALYWYRQSLGQGPEFLIYFQGTGAADDSGLPNDRFFAVRPEGSVSTLKIQRTERGDSAVYLCASSLSGSRTEAFFGQGTRLTVV.

V usage is TRBV4-1 and J usage is TRBJ2-7, with a tentative D call TRBD2 (6 bases). V was clipped by 2 bases and J by 3 bases, with 11 bases between them. The CDR3 length is 14 residues. Germline loops: CDR1 MGHRA, CDR2 YSYEKL. CDR3 residues: CASSQPTAGYEQYF. The CDR3 DNA reads TGCGCCAGCAGCCAACCGACAGCGGGCTACGAGCAGTACTTC.